This TCR beta chain was captured in a study of read filtering for tumor transcriptome and immune sequencing. Across the study: Among patients, 17 to 20 were male and around 14 female, aged roughly 45 to 85 (mean roughly 64).

Molecular barcoded adaptors covering alpha/delta and beta/gamma chains were used on 400 ng RNA. TCRdb ran MiXCR on the reads and lists one entry per CDR3 protein. Of more than 100,000 distinct CDR3 sequences listed, approximately 13% are singletons. Germline V gene data show CDR1 as ENHRY and CDR2 as SYGVKD. Between the trimmed V and J ends, which lost 0 bases and 2 bases, there was a span of 13 bases. The CDR3 length is 16 residues. Whole-study findings and limits: Around 80% of IR-seq clonotypes had a single read, yet these held about 3.5% of reads.

Judged by abundance, this clonotype is medium-sized. Its antigen is undetermined. This sequence joins TRBV10-3 and TRBJ2-5, with D unclear. Sequences were obtained from a population of CD138-negative cells sorted from bone marrow. This receptor was taken from a donor over 35 with multiple myeloma. The CDR3 reads CAISESSFSSQETQYF. The CDR3 nucleotides read TGTGCCATCAGTGAGTCCTCCTTTAGCAGTCAAGAGACCCAGTACTTC.